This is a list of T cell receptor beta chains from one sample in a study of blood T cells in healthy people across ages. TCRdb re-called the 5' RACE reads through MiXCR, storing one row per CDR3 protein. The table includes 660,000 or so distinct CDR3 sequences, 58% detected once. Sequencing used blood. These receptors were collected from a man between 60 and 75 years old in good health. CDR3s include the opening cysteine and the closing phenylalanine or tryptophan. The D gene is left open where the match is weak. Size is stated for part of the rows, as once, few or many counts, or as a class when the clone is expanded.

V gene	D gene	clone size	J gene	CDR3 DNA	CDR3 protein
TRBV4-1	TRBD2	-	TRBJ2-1	TGCGCCAGCAGCCAAAAAGGGGGCGGTGCGGGGGGGCTGTGGAATGAGCAGTTCTTC	CASSQKGGGAGGLWNEQFF
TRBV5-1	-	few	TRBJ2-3	TGCGCCAGCAGCACCGGACTGATTAGCACGGATACGCAGTATTTT	CASSTGLISTDTQYF
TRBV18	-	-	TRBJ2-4	TGTGCCAGCTCACCTCCGACGAGTCAGGGTGGCAAAAACATTCAGTACTTC	CASSPPTSQGGKNIQYF
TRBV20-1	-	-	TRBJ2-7	TGCAGTGCTAGTGGGGGACGGAGGTACGAGCAGTACTTC	CSASGGRRYEQYF
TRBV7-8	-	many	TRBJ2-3	TGTGCCAGCAGCCCTGGGAACGGTCAAGACACAGATACGCAGTATTTT	CASSPGNGQDTDTQYF
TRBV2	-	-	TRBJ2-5	TGTGCCAGCAGTGATTCCAACCCAGAGACCCAGTACTTC	CASSDSNPETQYF
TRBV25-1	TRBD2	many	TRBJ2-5	TGTGCCAGCAGTCCTGCGGGAGCCATCCAAGAGACCCAGTACTTC	CASSPAGAIQETQYF
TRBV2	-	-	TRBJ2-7	TGTGCCAGCAGTGCACAGGGCAGTGGCGAGCAGTACTTC	CASSAQGSGEQYF
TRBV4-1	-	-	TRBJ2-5	TGCGCCAGCAGCCCGTTGGGGTTGAAAGAGACCCAGTACTTC	CASSPLGLKETQYF
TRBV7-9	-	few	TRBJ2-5	TGTGCCAGCAGCTTAGCGCTCGGGACGGGGGGCGAAGAGACCCAGTACTTC	CASSLALGTGGEETQYF
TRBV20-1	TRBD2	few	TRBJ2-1	TGCAGTGCTAGACCCGGGACTAGCGGAATCAATGAGCAGTTCTTC	CSARPGTSGINEQFF
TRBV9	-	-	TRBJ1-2	TGTGCCAGCAGCGTAGGCGGCAGGTATGGCTACACCTTC	CASSVGGRYGYTF
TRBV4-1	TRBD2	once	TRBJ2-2	TGCGCCAGCAGCTATGAGACTAGCGGGGTTAACGGGGAGCTGTTTTTT	CASSYETSGVNGELFF
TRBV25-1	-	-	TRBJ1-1	TGTGCCAGCAGTGAACAGTCAGGGAACACTGAAGCTTTCTTT	CASSEQSGNTEAFF
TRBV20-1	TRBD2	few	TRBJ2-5	TGCAGTGCTCCCCTAGCGGACCAAGAGACCCAGTACTTC	CSAPLADQETQYF
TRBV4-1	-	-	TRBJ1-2	TGCGCCAGCAGCCAAGATCGCGTCTGGGGCTACACCTTC	CASSQDRVWGYTF
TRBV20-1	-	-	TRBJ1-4	TGCAGTGCTAGGGCCAGGGAAAAACTGTTTTTT	CSARAREKLFF
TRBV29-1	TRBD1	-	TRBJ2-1	TGCAGCGTTGTGGGGACAGTCTACAATGAGCAGTTCTTC	CSVVGTVYNEQFF
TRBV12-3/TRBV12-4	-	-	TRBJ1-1	TGTGCCAGCAGTTTGGGGCACACTGAAGCTTTCTTT	CASSLGHTEAFF
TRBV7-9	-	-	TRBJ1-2	TGTGCCAGCAGCTTAGTCGTAGGGACCCATGGCTACACCTTC	CASSLVVGTHGYTF
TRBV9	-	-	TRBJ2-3	TGTGCCAGCAGCCCTGAAGACATCGTAAGCACAGATACGCAGTATTTT	CASSPEDIVSTDTQYF
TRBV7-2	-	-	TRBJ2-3	TGTGCCAGCAGCCCGCGGGTCGGAACAGATACGCAGTATTTT	CASSPRVGTDTQYF
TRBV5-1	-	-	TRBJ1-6	TGCGCCAGCAGCTTAGAGGACCACTATAATTCACCCCTCCACTTT	CASSLEDHYNSPLHF
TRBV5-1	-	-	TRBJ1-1	TGCGCCAGCAGCTCCGGATACACAGGGTTCTCTGAAGCTTTCTTT	CASSSGYTGFSEAFF
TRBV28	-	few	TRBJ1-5	TGTGCCAGCAGTTTAGGAGGTGGAGCGGGACGACAGCCCCAGCATTTT	CASSLGGGAGRQPQHF
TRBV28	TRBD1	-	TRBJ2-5	TGTGCCAGCAGTTCCCGGGACAGACCGAGGGAGACCCAGTACTTC	CASSSRDRPRETQYF
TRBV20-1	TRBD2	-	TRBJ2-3	TGCAGTGCTGAAGCGACTAGCGGGAACACAGATACGCAGTATTTT	CSAEATSGNTDTQYF
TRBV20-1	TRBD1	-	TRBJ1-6	TGCAGTGCCCAAGACAGGGGGCGGTCGGATTACTCACCCCTCCACTTT	CSAQDRGRSDYSPLHF
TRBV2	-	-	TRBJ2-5	TGTGCCAGCAGTGAAGGGACTCCTCAGACCCAGTACTTC	CASSEGTPQTQYF
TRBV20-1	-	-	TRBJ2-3	TGCAGTGCTGTCACAGATACGCAGTATTTT	CSAVTDTQYF
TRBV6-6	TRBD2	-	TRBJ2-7	TGTGCCAGCAGTTACTCGAATGACGGGGGGGACTACGAGCAGTACTTC	CASSYSNDGGDYEQYF
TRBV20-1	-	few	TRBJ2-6	TGCAGTGCTAGTCTCGGGGCAGGGGCTGTTGGGGCCAACGTCCTGACTTTC	CSASLGAGAVGANVLTF
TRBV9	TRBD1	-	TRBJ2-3	TGTGCCAGCAGCGGGGGGACAGTATCAGCGCAGTATTTT	CASSGGTVSAQYF
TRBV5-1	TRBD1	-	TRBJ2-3	TGCGCCAGCACCCCTGGACAGGGCGATACGCAGTATTTT	CASTPGQGDTQYF
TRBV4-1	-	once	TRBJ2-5	TGCGCCAGCAGCCAAGTAGCAGCGGAAGAGACCCAGTACTTC	CASSQVAAEETQYF
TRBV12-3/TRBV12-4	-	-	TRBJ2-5	TGTGCCAGCAGTTTACGGCGGGTGGAGACCCAGTACTTC	CASSLRRVETQYF